This TCR beta chain is drawn from a study of CD8 T cells in Susac syndrome. Study conclusions and caveats: The authors acknowledged that the study's TCR sequencing and HLA analysis involved relatively few individuals.

Remarks on this clonotype: The antigen is unknown.

cDNA came from around 0.5 to 1 ug RNA primed by random hexamers. TCRdb reanalysed the immunoSEQ multiplex PCR reads using MiXCR and keeps one entry per CDR3 protein. The table lists 130,000 or so distinct CDR3 sequences, around 85% of them singletons, with more than 0.5% in the top ten. The receptor was isolated from a human donor with multiple sclerosis. Sequencing input: CD8+ T cells from PBMCs.

CDR3 in amino acids: CASSEGTGRGDTQYF. CDR3 DNA: TGTGCCAGCAGTGAAGGGACAGGGCGGGGAGATACGCAGTATTTT. The chain joins TRBV2 to TRBJ2-3; 8 bases fit TRBD1. Per germline, CDR1 SNHLY and CDR2 FYNNEI. Unmatched junction bases numbered 5, after V lost 1 base and J lost 5 bases. The CDR3 totals 15 residues.